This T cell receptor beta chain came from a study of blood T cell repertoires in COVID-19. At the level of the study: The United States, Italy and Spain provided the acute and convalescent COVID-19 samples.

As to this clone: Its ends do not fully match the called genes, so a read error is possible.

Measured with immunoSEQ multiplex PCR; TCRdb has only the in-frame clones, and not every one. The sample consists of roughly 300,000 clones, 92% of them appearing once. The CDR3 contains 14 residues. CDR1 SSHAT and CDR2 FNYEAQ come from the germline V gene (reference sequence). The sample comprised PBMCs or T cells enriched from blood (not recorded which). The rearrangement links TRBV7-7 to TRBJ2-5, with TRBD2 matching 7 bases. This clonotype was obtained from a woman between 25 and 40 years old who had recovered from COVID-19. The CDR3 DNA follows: TGTGCTAGCAGCTTAGGTCTAGCGGAGGAGACCCAGTACTTC. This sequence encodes CASSLGLAEETQYF.